The 26 T cell receptor beta chains below all came from one sample that was sequenced in a study of shared clonotypes between healthy human individuals. Sequencing was performed with immunoSEQ multiplex PCR; in TCRdb, only in-frame clones are kept and a portion is missing. The sample holds about 1,800,000 clones, roughly 94% seen once. CD45RO-negative, CCR7-positively selected cells formed the naive CD8 fraction, excluding terminally differentiated effector memory CD45RA+ cells. Material: naive CD8+ T cells sorted from blood. These receptors were taken from a man younger than 35 in good health.

Remarks on this clone: At the DNA level, this CDR3 is encoded by other sequences in the same sample as well. The chain employs TRBV19 and TRBJ2-5, with TRBD1 as a possible D gene (6 bases). V was clipped by 3 bases and J by 0 bases, with 8 bases between them. The V gene's germline CDR1 is LNHDA and CDR2 SQIVND (reference sequence). The CDR3 totals 14 residues. For the CDR3, the DNA is TGTGCCAGTAGTATCCGGGACAACCAAGAGACCCAGTACTTC. It codes for CASSIRDNQETQYF.

The chain carries TRBV5-6 and TRBJ1-1, with TRBD1 as a possible D gene (5 bases). Germline V gene lookup returns CDR1 SGHDT and CDR2 YYEEEE. Trimming took 5 bases from V and 5 from J, leaving 10 bases between them. This CDR3 is 12 amino acids long. The CDR3 loop reads CASRRGNTEAFF. The CDR3 DNA reads as TGTGCCAGCAGGAGGGGAAATACTGAAGCTTTCTTT.

The chain recombines TRBV19 with TRBJ2-1; D is ambiguous. This CDR3 has 15 residues. Germline CDR1 is LNHDA and CDR2 is SQIVND (reference sequence). Deletions cut 5 bases from V and 5 bases from J, with 16 bases between. The CDR3 DNA reads TGTGCCAGTAGTTCAGACCAGCGAGACAACAATGAGCAGTTCTTC. Its translation is CASSSDQRDNNEQFF.

The rearrangement links TRBV27 to TRBJ2-7; TRBD1 or TRBD2 may be the D gene (5 bases each). The V end was cut by 4 bases, the J end by 0 bases, with 10 bases between. This CDR3 has 14 amino acids. CDR1 MNHEY and CDR2 SMNVEV come from the germline V gene (reference sequence). The CDR3 here is CASSWDASSYEQYF. The CDR3 nucleotides read TGTGCCAGCAGTTGGGACGCGAGCTCCTACGAGCAGTACTTC.

The chain uses TRBV7-2 and TRBJ2-3; D ambiguous. This CDR3 spans 14 amino acids. CDR1 and CDR2 from the germline V gene are SGHTA and FQGNSA. V lost 2 bases and J lost 0, with 6 bases in between. Here the CDR3 DNA reads TGTGCCAGCAGCTTACAGCTAAGCACAGATACGCAGTATTTT. Translated: CASSLQLSTDTQYF.

The genes are TRBV29-1 and TRBJ1-2, with TRBD1 matching over 8 bases. The CDR3 spans 13 residues. In germline, CDR1 is SQVTM, CDR2 ANQGSEA. After removal of 5 bases from V and 3 bases from J, the junction contained 5 bases not matched to a gene. The CDR3 reads CSVWGGQDYGYTF. CDR3 nucleotide sequence: TGCAGCGTTTGGGGGGGACAGGACTATGGCTACACCTTC.

The chain combines TRBV4-1 with TRBJ1-2; no clear D. Germline CDR1 is MGHRA and CDR2 is YSYEKL. CDR3 length equals 12 residues. The V and J ends lost 1 base and 9 bases respectively, with 9 bases between them. CDR3 sequence (DNA): TGCGCCAGCAGCCAAGGGTCGGGGAGCTACACCTTC. This translates into CASSQGSGSYTF.

The rearrangement joins TRBV5-6 to TRBJ1-2; a weak D match, TRBD1 (6 bases). Germline CDR1 SGHDT, CDR2 YYEEEE. The CDR3 sequence is 12 residues long. V shed 7 bases and J shed 4 bases, with 11 bases lying between them. The chain's CDR3 is CASGTGLYGYTF. The CDR3 region has the DNA TGTGCCAGCGGAACAGGGCTCTATGGCTACACCTTC.

The V and J genes are TRBV7-9 and TRBJ2-3; D is perhaps TRBD1 or TRBD2 (5 bases each). The CDR3 loop spans 16 amino acids. V lost 5 bases, J lost 4 bases, and 19 bases lay in between. Germline CDR1 is SEHNR and CDR2 is FQNEAQ (reference sequence). The CDR3 sequence is CASSLEVGGWPDTQYF. The CDR3 bases are TGTGCCAGCAGCCTAGAGGTTGGGGGTTGGCCAGATACGCAGTATTTT.

This clone was seen just once. This sequence joins TRBV29-1 and TRBJ1-2; no reliable D call. Germline lookup yields CDR1 SQVTM and CDR2 ANQGSEA. V lost 3 bases to trimming and J lost 8 bases, with 13 bases between them. The CDR3 loop spans 12 amino acids. The CDR3 DNA reads TGCAGCGTTGATCGGACGAATCCGGGCTACACCTTC. Its translation: CSVDRTNPGYTF. Complete variable domain (other parts from reference TRBV29-1 and TRBJ1-2): SAVISQKPSRDICQRGTSLTIQCQVDSQVTMMFWYRQQPGQSLTLIATANQGSEATYESGFVIDKFPISRPNLTFSTLTVSNMSPEDSSIYLCSVDRTNPGYTFGSGTRLTVV.

V usage is TRBV29-1 and J usage is TRBJ2-2, with TRBD1 matching over 7 bases. This CDR3 region has 14 residues. With 5 bases clipped from V and 0 bases from J, the junction kept 3 bases outside the gene matches. Looked up from germline, CDR1 is SQVTM and CDR2 is ANQGSEA. CDR3 sequence (DNA): TGCAGCGTTCCTGGGACAGCGAACACCGGGGAGCTGTTTTTT. Translated: CSVPGTANTGELFF.

The chain joins TRBV7-9 to TRBJ1-6; 9 nucleotides agree with TRBD1. The V gene's germline CDR1 is SEHNR and CDR2 FQNEAQ (reference sequence). The CDR3 totals 16 residues. V lost 1 base, J lost 10 bases, and 8 bases stayed unmatched. The CDR3 DNA reads as TGTGCCAGCAGCTTAGTAAGGACAGGGGCCAACTCACCCCTCCACTTT. Its protein is CASSLVRTGANSPLHF.

The chain couples TRBV27 to TRBJ2-1; D is unresolved. V was shortened by 5 bases and J by 0 bases, with 17 bases between the two germline ends. Germline CDR1 and CDR2: MNHEY and SMNVEV (reference sequence). CDR3 length: 17 residues. CDR3 protein: CASSALAAEISYNEQFF. CDR3 bases: TGTGCCAGCAGTGCGTTGGCAGCTGAAATCTCCTACAATGAGCAGTTCTTC.

This clone was detected once. Other DNA sequences in this specimen translate into the identical CDR3. V gene TRBV19 combines with J gene TRBJ2-1; D tentatively reads TRBD1 or TRBD2 (5 bases each). The germline V and J ends were trimmed by 4 bases and 3 bases, with 7 bases remaining between them. CDR3 length: 13 residues. Germline V gives CDR1 LNHDA, CDR2 SQIVND (reference sequence). The DNA for the CDR3 is TGTGCCAGTAGTAGGGACGGCTACAATGAGCAGTTCTTC. It encodes CASSRDGYNEQFF. Combining the CDR3 with reference TRBV19 and TRBJ2-1 gives the whole variable domain DGGITQSPKYLFRKEGQNVTLSCEQNLNHDAMYWYRQDPGQGLRLIYYSQIVNDFQKGDIAEGYSVSREKKESFPLTVTSAQKNPTAFYLCASSRDGYNEQFFGPGTRLTVL.

The genes are TRBV13 and TRBJ1-1, with a tentative D call TRBD1 (5 bases). The germline V and J ends were trimmed by 8 bases and 5 bases, with 12 bases remaining between them. The V gene's germline CDR1 is PRHDT and CDR2 FYEKMQ (reference sequence). This CDR3 spans 12 amino acids. CDR3 region: CASRGEWTEAFF. The CDR3 DNA reads TGTGCCAGCCGGGGGGAGTGGACTGAAGCTTTCTTT.

The rearrangement uses TRBV13 and TRBJ1-2; no clear D. The CDR3 extends over 14 amino acids. Germline values: CDR1 PRHDT, CDR2 FYEKMQ (reference sequence). The germline V and J ends were trimmed by 3 bases and 6 bases, with 14 bases remaining between them. Written as DNA, the CDR3 is TGTGCCAGCAGCTTTTCGGGGTATTCGGATGGCTACACCTTC. Its translation is CASSFSGYSDGYTF.

The chain couples TRBV7-8 to TRBJ2-1, with 8 bases aligning to TRBD1. Germline lookup yields CDR1 SGHVS and CDR2 FQNEAQ. CDR3 size: 14 residues. Trimming removed 8 bases from V and 2 bases from J; junction bases left unmatched: 5. CDR3 residues: CASGLTGAYNEQFF. As DNA, the CDR3 is TGTGCCAGCGGACTGACAGGGGCCTACAATGAGCAGTTCTTC.

CDR3 in DNA: TGTGCCAGCAGTGTCGGGGACAGCTACGAGCAGTACTTC. Translating gives CASSVGDSYEQYF. The chain links TRBV27 to TRBJ2-7; the match to TRBD1 covers 7 bases. V lost 5 bases to trimming and J lost 3 bases; unmatched junction nucleotides: 4. Germline assignment: CDR1 MNHEY and CDR2 SMNVEV (reference sequence). The CDR3 extends over 13 amino acids.

V and J are TRBV4-3 and TRBJ2-6; TRBD1 agrees at 9 bases. V dropped 4 bases and J dropped 2; count of bases not matched to a gene: 12. CDR1 and CDR2 (germline): LGHNA, YSLEER. The CDR3 runs to 19 residues. The CDR3 is CASSPSPGTGTTGANVLTF. CDR3 nucleotide sequence: TGCGCCAGCAGCCCCTCTCCCGGGACAGGGACAACTGGGGCCAACGTCCTGACTTTC.

The V call is TRBV5-8, the J call TRBJ2-5; D may match TRBD1 or TRBD2 (5 bases each). Germline CDR1 is SGHTS and CDR2 is YDEGEE. The V and J ends lost 0 bases and 3 bases respectively, with 18 bases between them. The CDR3 length is 17 residues. In DNA form, the CDR3 reads TGTGCCAGCAGCTTGGGGGGGAGTTTCCTCCAAGAAGAGACCCAGTACTTC. It is translated as CASSLGGSFLQEETQYF.

V gene TRBV27 combines with J gene TRBJ2-3; TRBD1 matches at 9 bases. The V gene's germline CDR1 is MNHEY and CDR2 SMNVEV (reference sequence). The CDR3 totals 15 residues. V trimming: 9 bases; J trimming: 0 bases; junction bases outside the gene matches: 7. This CDR3 is CASNTGGYSTDTQYF. The CDR3 DNA sequence: TGTGCCAGTAATACAGGGGGCTATAGCACAGATACGCAGTATTTT.

This rearrangement joins TRBV6-6 to TRBJ1-1, with unresolved D. The CDR3 length is 15 residues. CDR1 MNHNY and CDR2 SVGAGI come from the germline V gene (reference sequence). Trimming shortened V by 3 bases and J by 0 bases, and 11 bases separated the two germline ends. CDR3 region: CASSYKASLNTEAFF. The CDR3 nucleotides read TGTGCCAGCAGTTATAAAGCCAGTTTGAACACTGAAGCTTTCTTT.

The CDR3 region is CASSPRTPAYEQYF. The CDR3 DNA reads TGTGCCAGCAGCCCCCGGACACCAGCCTACGAGCAGTACTTC. This rearrangement joins TRBV14 to TRBJ2-7; tentatively, D is TRBD1 (5 bases). Germline values: CDR1 SGHDN, CDR2 FVKESK. There are 14 residues in the CDR3. V lost 4 bases, J lost 2 bases, and 12 bases lay in between.

This chain connects TRBV28 to TRBJ1-2; weak D call: TRBD1 (5 bases). CDR1 and CDR2 from the germline V gene are MDHEN and SYDVKM. CDR3 length: 13 amino acids. V was clipped by 5 bases and J by 7 bases, with 14 bases between them. The CDR3 protein is CASSLEGIGGYTF. CDR3 nucleotides: TGTGCCAGCAGTCTGGAGGGGATAGGTGGCTACACCTTC.

The chain has TRBV19 and TRBJ2-5, with a possible D match to TRBD2 (6 bases). Germline V lookup: CDR1 LNHDA, CDR2 SQIVND (reference sequence). The CDR3 consists of 16 residues. V was shortened by 3 bases and J by 3 bases, with 17 bases between the two germline ends. The CDR3 DNA reads as TGTGCCAGTAGTATTATGGGGGGAAACTCCAAAGAGACCCAGTACTTC. Protein product: CASSIMGGNSKETQYF.

This chain links TRBV4-1 with TRBJ1-1; D is ambiguous. V shed 2 bases and J shed 2 bases, with 6 bases lying between them. This CDR3 has 13 amino acids. CDR1 is MGHRA and CDR2 is YSYEKL in the germline V gene. CDR3 sequence: CASSQRLNTEAFF. The DNA for the CDR3 is TGCGCCAGCAGCCAACGATTAAACACTGAAGCTTTCTTT.